A selection of T cell receptor beta chains follows, all from one sample in a study of blood T cell repertoires in COVID-19. The assay was immunoSEQ multiplex PCR, and TCRdb's table has in-frame clones only and misses some. The table has approximately 230,000 clones, roughly 88% seen once. The sequenced sample was peripheral blood. Every receptor here comes from an older man with acute or convalescent COVID-19. CDR3s include the opening cysteine and the closing phenylalanine or tryptophan. A D gene is named only where the DNA matches it firmly. Clone size is shown for a subset of rows, as once, few, many or a class of expanded clone.

once TRBD1 TRBJ2-7 TRBV7-6 CASSSTGGKTYEQYF TGTGCCAGCAGCTCTACAGGGGGGAAAACCTACGAGCAGTACTTC
NA TRBD2 TRBJ2-1 TRBV7-9 CASLKGRPGLAGGYNEQFF TGTGCCAGCCTAAAGGGGCGCCCGGGTCTAGCGGGGGGCTACAATGAGCAGTTCTTC
NA NA TRBJ1-1 TRBV24-1 CATSDSGASHTEAFF TGTGCCACCAGTGACTCAGGGGCGTCGCACACTGAAGCTTTCTTT
NA NA TRBJ1-2 TRBV6-2/TRBV6-3 CASSDFVRYYGYTF TGTGCCAGCAGCGACTTTGTGCGGTACTATGGCTACACCTTC
NA TRBD1 TRBJ1-1 TRBV6-5 CASRRLTGRGAEAFF TGTGCCAGCAGAAGACTGACAGGGAGAGGCGCTGAAGCTTTCTTT
NA NA TRBJ1-2 TRBV7-9 CASSLDAGDGYGYTF TGTGCCAGCAGCTTAGACGCAGGGGACGGCTATGGCTACACCTTC
once TRBD2 TRBJ2-7 TRBV7-6 CASSLEPSGRELNEQYF TGTGCCAGCAGCTTGGAACCAAGCGGGAGGGAGCTGAACGAGCAGTACTTC
NA TRBD2 TRBJ2-3 TRBV4-3 CASSQTLAGPDTQYF TGCGCCAGCAGCCAGACACTAGCGGGGCCGGATACGCAGTATTTT
NA NA TRBJ2-6 TRBV5-6 CASSLLGDSGANVLTF TGTGCCAGCAGCTTGCTAGGTGACTCTGGGGCCAACGTCCTGACTTTC
NA TRBD1 TRBJ2-5 TRBV7-2 CASSLTGAVGTQYF TGTGCCAGCAGCTTGACAGGGGCGGTGGGGACCCAGTACTTC
NA NA TRBJ2-7 TRBV21-1 CASSKRAGPHEQYF TGTGCCAGCAGCAAGCGGGCGGGCCCACACGAGCAGTACTTC
NA TRBD1 TRBJ1-5 TRBV28 CASNRGWDGQPQHF TGTGCCAGCAACAGGGGCTGGGACGGTCAGCCCCAGCATTTT
NA NA TRBJ1-1 TRBV3-1/TRBV3-2 CASSRAGDTEAFF TGTGCCAGCAGCCGTGCAGGGGACACTGAAGCTTTCTTT
NA NA TRBJ1-4 TRBV25-1 CASSEFAGGTGDEKLFF TGTGCCAGCAGTGAATTTGCCGGGGGAACGGGAGATGAAAAACTGTTTTTT
NA NA TRBJ1-1 TRBV6-5 CASSYGALNTEAFF TGTGCCAGCAGTTATGGGGCCCTGAACACTGAAGCTTTCTTT
NA TRBD1 TRBJ1-3 TRBV3-1/TRBV3-2 CASSQGGQGTGNTIYF TGTGCCAGCAGCCAAGGGGGACAGGGTACCGGAAACACCATATATTTT
NA NA TRBJ1-1 TRBV6-5 CANLLIPGVNTEAFF TGTGCCAACCTTTTAATTCCAGGCGTGAACACTGAAGCTTTCTTT
NA TRBD1 TRBJ1-1 TRBV10-3 CAIRGGQGYTEAFF TGTGCCATCAGGGGGGGACAGGGGTACACTGAAGCTTTCTTT
once NA TRBJ2-1 TRBV11-3 CASSLDGLAGEQFF TGTGCCAGCAGCTTAGATGGGCTAGCTGGTGAGCAGTTCTTC
NA NA TRBJ1-1 TRBV28 CASSPWGEGAFF TGTGCCAGCAGTCCGTGGGGGGAGGGAGCTTTCTTT
NA TRBD1 TRBJ1-4 TRBV11-2 CASSAGQVEKLFF TGTGCCAGCAGCGCTGGACAGGTAGAAAAACTGTTTTTT
once TRBD1 TRBJ1-3 TRBV11-3 CASSAGQGTGNTIYF TGTGCCAGCAGCGCCGGACAGGGTACTGGAAACACCATATATTTT
NA TRBD1 TRBJ1-5 TRBV28 CASSSRPGQGKPNQPQHF TGTGCCAGCAGTAGCCGTCCGGGACAGGGCAAACCGAATCAGCCCCAGCATTTT
NA NA TRBJ2-5 TRBV5-5 CASSLVVGGQETQYF TGTGCCAGCAGCTTGGTCGTCGGAGGACAAGAGACCCAGTACTTC
NA NA TRBJ1-1 TRBV27 CASSLTDRLGAFF TGTGCCAGCAGTTTAACCGACAGGTTAGGGGCTTTCTTT
NA TRBD2 TRBJ2-1 TRBV23-1 CASPLREGPYNEQFF TGCGCCAGCCCTCTTCGGGAGGGCCCCTACAATGAGCAGTTCTTC
NA TRBD2 TRBJ2-1 TRBV7-3 CASSRTSGRNEQFF TGTGCCAGCAGCCGGACTAGCGGGAGAAATGAGCAGTTCTTC
NA NA TRBJ2-1 TRBV25-1 CASSDWRGQDNEQFF TGTGCCAGCAGTGATTGGAGGGGCCAGGACAATGAGCAGTTCTTC
few TRBD1 TRBJ2-7 TRBV27 CASSLEGQGLYEQYF TGTGCCAGCAGTTTAGAGGGACAGGGCCTATACGAGCAGTACTTC
NA NA TRBJ1-2 TRBV29-1 CSAPDRSYGYTF TGCAGCGCCCCCGACAGGAGTTATGGCTACACCTTC
NA TRBD1 TRBJ2-7 TRBV6-6 CASSLGTGIYEQYF TGTGCCAGCAGTTTAGGGACAGGGATCTACGAGCAGTACTTC
once TRBD2 TRBJ2-3 TRBV28 CASSPQLAGERDTQYF TGTGCCAGCAGTCCCCAGCTAGCGGGAGAAAGAGATACGCAGTATTTT
once TRBD2 TRBJ2-3 TRBV27 CASSFGREMDTDTQYF TGTGCCAGCAGTTTCGGGCGGGAGATGGACACAGATACGCAGTATTTT
NA NA TRBJ1-2 TRBV3-1/TRBV3-2 CASSQASAGSYTF TGTGCCAGCAGCCAAGCCAGCGCAGGGAGCTACACCTTC
NA NA TRBJ2-1 TRBV6-1 CASSDGGYNEQFF TGTGCCAGCAGTGACGGAGGGTACAATGAGCAGTTCTTC
few NA TRBJ1-5 TRBV5-1 CASSLRPGDQPQHF TGCGCCAGCAGCTTGCGGCCAGGGGATCAGCCCCAGCATTTT
once NA TRBJ1-6 TRBV6-5 CASSYSWRDRSPLHF TGTGCCAGCAGTTACTCATGGAGGGATCGTTCACCCCTCCACTTT
NA NA TRBJ2-7 TRBV5-6 CASSGQIYPREQYF TGTGCCAGCAGCGGACAAATCTACCCTCGCGAGCAGTACTTC
NA NA TRBJ1-1 TRBV9 CASNLLLTADEAFF TGTGCCAGCAACCTTCTATTGACAGCAGATGAAGCTTTCTTT
NA TRBD1 TRBJ1-1 TRBV2 CASSEVQGYTEAFF TGTGCCAGCAGTGAGGTACAGGGGTACACTGAAGCTTTCTTT
NA NA TRBJ1-6 TRBV18 CASSPGQGYNSPLHF TGTGCCAGCTCACCAGGTCAGGGCTATAATTCACCCCTCCACTTT
NA TRBD1 TRBJ1-2 TRBV3-1/TRBV3-2 CASSQVTGENTF TGTGCCAGCAGCCAAGTAACAGGGGAGAACACCTTC
NA TRBD1 TRBJ2-3 TRBV27 CASKQDRAQDTQYF TGTGCCAGCAAGCAGGACAGGGCCCAAGATACGCAGTATTTT
NA NA TRBJ1-1 TRBV28 CATSPRLEVSGAFF TGTGCCACCTCCCCGCGCCTGGAAGTTTCGGGAGCTTTCTTT
NA TRBD2 TRBJ2-7 TRBV19 CASSSPGTSGDEQYF TGTGCCAGTAGTTCCCCCGGGACTAGCGGGGACGAGCAGTACTTC
NA TRBD1 TRBJ2-3 TRBV18 CASSSGQGGSTDTQYF TGTGCCAGCTCATCGGGACAGGGGGGTAGCACAGATACGCAGTATTTT
NA NA TRBJ1-1 TRBV4-2 CASSPSGTMNTEAFF TGTGCCAGCAGCCCATCCGGGACAATGAACACTGAAGCTTTCTTT
NA NA TRBJ2-1 TRBV23-1 CASSSSPIPFF TGCGCCAGCAGTTCTAGCCCAATCCCGTTCTTC
NA TRBD1 TRBJ1-1 TRBV2 CASSGQGGNTEAFF TGTGCCAGCAGTGGCCAGGGGGGTAACACTGAAGCTTTCTTT
NA NA TRBJ1-3 TRBV18 CASSPRTGDSGNTIYF TGTGCCAGCTCACCACGAACAGGCGACTCTGGAAACACCATATATTTT
NA TRBD1 TRBJ1-6 TRBV7-6 CASSRSPGQGNSPLHF TGTGCCAGCAGCCGATCACCGGGACAGGGTAACTCACCCCTCCACTTT
NA TRBD1 TRBJ1-5 TRBV19 CASTQTGGTPQHF TGTGCCAGTACTCAGACAGGGGGCACGCCCCAGCATTTT
NA NA TRBJ1-1 TRBV6-2/TRBV6-3 CASSYSRNVAEAFF TGTGCCAGCAGTTACTCGAGGAATGTGGCTGAAGCTTTCTTT
NA TRBD1 TRBJ2-5 TRBV5-1 CASSLDGTGLQETQYF TGCGCCAGCAGCTTGGACGGGACAGGGTTGCAAGAGACCCAGTACTTC
NA NA TRBJ1-6 TRBV6-4 CASSDEVSSPLHF TGTGCCAGCAGTGACGAGGTTTCTTCACCCCTCCACTTT
NA NA TRBJ1-2 TRBV7-9 CASSLGGLANLYGYTF TGTGCCAGCAGCTTAGGGGGGCTAGCCAATCTCTATGGCTACACCTTC
NA TRBD2 TRBJ2-1 TRBV3-1/TRBV3-2 CASSLRTLAGGGLSYNEQFF TGTGCCAGCAGCCTCCGGACACTAGCGGGGGGGGGTTTGTCCTACAATGAGCAGTTCTTC
NA NA TRBJ1-1 TRBV5-1 CASSPGGRNTEAFF TGCGCCAGCAGCCCGGGGGGCAGGAACACTGAAGCTTTCTTT
NA TRBD2 TRBJ2-7 TRBV5-4 CASSLAASGAYEQYF TGTGCCAGCAGCTTGGCGGCTAGCGGAGCCTACGAGCAGTACTTC
NA NA TRBJ1-5 TRBV6-5 CASRVHLNQPQHF TGTGCCAGCAGAGTACACCTCAATCAGCCCCAGCATTTT